This T cell receptor (beta chain) was sequenced in a study of blood T cell repertoires in COVID-19. Sequenced by immunoSEQ multiplex PCR; TCRdb stores in-frame clones only, minus some. This sample has about 210,000 clones; approximately 78% occur once, and the top ten carry roughly 8.7%. J was trimmed by 6 bases and V by 0 bases; bases with no gene match: 6. The CDR3 spans 16 residues. CDR1 and CDR2 from the germline V gene are SGDLS and YYNGEE. The chain is built from TRBV9 and TRBJ2-2; 9 nucleotides match TRBD2. The specimen sequenced was PBMCs or T cells enriched from blood (not recorded which). This clonotype was sampled from a man aged 35-49 years who had recovered from COVID-19. In nucleotides, the CDR3 is TGTGCCAGCAGCGTAGAGGCGGGGGGGCCCCCCGGGGAGCTGTTTTTT. Translating it yields CASSVEAGGPPGELFF.